The 18 T cell receptor beta chains below were found in one sample sequenced in a study of blood T cells in healthy people across ages. The authors ran a second PCR of 7 to 11 cycles using a sample-barcoded 5' primer and a J-beta primer mix. TCRdb reprocessed the 5' RACE reads with MiXCR, giving one entry per CDR3 protein. The sample has under 2 million distinct CDR3 sequences, about 32% seen once. Sequenced material: blood. The source is a woman aged 25 to 45 in good health.

This clonotype occurred a few times. The J gene is TRBJ2-7, the V gene TRBV20-1; 12 nucleotides line up with TRBD2. Trimming took 6 bases from V and 1 from J; bases not matched to a gene: 13. The CDR3 is made up of 17 amino acids. The germline V gene has CDR1 DFQATT and CDR2 SNEGSKA (reference sequence). CDR3: CSAVAPRTSGISYEQYF. The CDR3 DNA reads TGCAGTGCCGTAGCCCCAAGGACTAGCGGGATATCCTACGAGCAGTACTTC.

This clonotype was picked up a small number of times. The V gene is TRBV25-1, the J gene TRBJ2-7, with no clear D. Trimming took off 3 bases at V and 6 bases at J, with 6 bases between the two ends. The CDR3 has 11 residues. Germline-derived CDR1 and CDR2 are MGHDK and SYGVNS. CDR3 sequence (DNA): TGTGCCAGCAGTGATTACAGCGAGCAGTACTTC. Amino acid sequence: CASSDYSEQYF.

Turning to this clonotype: One end of the junction is discordant with germline, which a read error may explain. The chain couples TRBV7-9 to TRBJ2-3; D is possibly TRBD1 or TRBD2 (7 bases each). CDR1 and CDR2 from the germline V gene are SEHNR and FQNEAQ (reference sequence). This CDR3 is built from 17 residues. CDR3 loop: CASSFLLAVGGTDAQYF. The CDR3, as DNA: TGTGCCAGCAGCTTCCTCCTAGCGGTAGGAGGGACAGATGCGCAGTATTTT.

For this clonotype: With a much larger clone just one base away, this may be a read error. Given the absence of the conserved phenylalanine or tryptophan at the CDR3 end, a read error is likely. The rearrangement joins TRBV7-2 to TRBJ2-7; 9 bases align to TRBD1. The length of the CDR3 is 15 residues. Germline trimming cut 6 bases from V and 3 bases from J; bases unmatched to any gene: 9. CDR1 is SGHTA, CDR2 FQGNSA, per germline. The CDR3 protein is CASRPRTGANYEQYS. In DNA form, the CDR3 reads TGTGCCAGCAGACCCCGGACAGGGGCGAACTACGAGCAGTACTCC.

This clonotype was counted only a few times. V usage is TRBV2 and J usage is TRBJ2-3, with 8 bases matching TRBD1. Germline CDR1 and CDR2: SNHLY and FYNNEI. The trim removed 7 bases at V and 0 bases at J, leaving 6 bases unmatched. The CDR3 sequence is 15 residues long. The CDR3 is CASTFGTGSTDTQYF. Written as DNA, the CDR3 is TGTGCCAGCACCTTCGGGACAGGCAGCACAGATACGCAGTATTTT.

The chain is built from TRBV30 and TRBJ2-7; no reliable D call. The CDR3 is 13 amino acids. V was trimmed by 0 bases and J by 2 bases, leaving 8 bases between them. Germline CDR1 reads GTSNPN; CDR2 reads SVGIG (reference sequence). The chain's CDR3 is CAWSVGAPYEQYF. For the CDR3, the DNA is TGTGCCTGGAGTGTAGGCGCTCCCTACGAGCAGTACTTC.

This chain uses TRBV20-1 with TRBJ2-1, with D unclear. Deletions cut 1 base from V and 6 bases from J, with 10 bases between. This CDR3 has 13 residues. CDR1 DFQATT and CDR2 SNEGSKA come from the germline V gene (reference sequence). CDR3 sequence reads: CSARGWGSNEQFF. The CDR3 coding sequence is TGCAGTGCTAGAGGTTGGGGAAGCAATGAGCAGTTCTTC.

As concerns this clonotype: A read error may account for a junction end that differs from germline. This chain links TRBV6-5 with TRBJ2-5; D might be TRBD1 (6 bases). The CDR3 covers 14 residues. CDR1 and CDR2 (germline): MNHEY, SVGAGI. The CDR3 spells CASSWTDFQETRYF. The CDR3 bases are TGTGCCAGCAGTTGGACAGACTTCCAAGAGACCCGGTACTTC.

This clonotype was seen at least ten times. The genes are TRBV9 and TRBJ2-7, with D uncertain. The V end was cut by 0 bases, the J end by 4 bases, with 11 bases between. This CDR3 is built from 14 residues. Looked up from germline, CDR1 is SGDLS and CDR2 is YYNGEE. DNA for the CDR3: TGTGCCAGCAGCGTAGGTCGGGCCACTTACGAGCAGTACTTC. As protein: CASSVGRATYEQYF.

This chain uses TRBV12-3 or TRBV12-4 with TRBJ1-2; weak D call: TRBD1 (5 bases). The CDR3 covers 16 residues. With 6 bases removed from V and 0 bases from J, the gap between germline ends came to 17 bases. CDR3 region: CASSLRRDSANYGYTF. DNA for the CDR3: TGTGCCAGCAGCCTAAGACGGGACTCAGCTAACTATGGCTACACCTTC.

This chain joins TRBV2 and TRBJ2-2, with 8 nucleotides matching TRBD1. The CDR3 covers 15 residues. Per germline, CDR1 SNHLY and CDR2 FYNNEI. Unmatched junction bases numbered 9, after V lost 4 bases and J lost 8 bases. CDR3 in DNA: TGTGCCAGCAGTGGCCTACAGGGGGGCACTGGGGAGCTGTTTTTT. Protein sequence: CASSGLQGGTGELFF.

The rearrangement joins TRBV4-1 to TRBJ2-2; D remains ambiguous. There are 16 residues in the CDR3. Germline CDR1 and CDR2: MGHRA and YSYEKL. Trimming shortened V by 6 bases and J by 7 bases, and 21 bases separated the two germline ends. The CDR3 spells CASREVGSSPFGELFF. CDR3 DNA sequence: TGCGCCAGCAGGGAAGTGGGGTCAAGTCCCTTCGGGGAGCTGTTTTTT.

The V gene is TRBV10-3, the J gene TRBJ2-1; 8 nucleotides align to TRBD2. CDR1 is ENHRY and CDR2 is SYGVKD in the germline V gene. The CDR3 contains 16 residues. After removal of 6 bases from V and 8 bases from J, the junction contained 15 bases not matched to a gene. The CDR3 region has the DNA TGTGCCATCAGGCCGGGACTAACGGGGGGGCAGGATGAGCAGTTCTTC. It translates to CAIRPGLTGGQDEQFF.

V and J are TRBV15 and TRBJ2-7, with D possibly TRBD1 on 6 matching bases. CDR1 LNHNV and CDR2 YYDKDF come from the germline V gene (reference sequence). The CDR3 loop spans 15 amino acids. V was trimmed by 3 bases and J by 4 bases, leaving 16 bases between them. CDR3 residues: CATSSSGTHKYEQYF. In DNA, the CDR3 is TGTGCCACCAGCAGTTCCGGGACACACAAATACGAGCAGTACTTC.

CDR3 coding DNA: TGTGCCAGCAGTTTTACAGGGGGAAACATGAACACTGAAGCTTTCTTT. Translating gives CASSFTGGNMNTEAFF. This chain links TRBV12-3 or TRBV12-4 with TRBJ1-1; 8 bases align to TRBD1. The CDR3 loop spans 16 amino acids. J gave up 0 bases and V 3 bases, and 6 bases lay outside the gene matches.

As to this clonotype: Germline is not matched at one junction end, which may reflect a read error. The rearrangement links TRBV4-2 to TRBJ1-5; D call uncertain. The CDR3 contains 16 residues. Per germline, CDR1 LGHNA and CDR2 YNFKEQ. The CDR3 sequence: CASSQVIGDSNQPKHF. The DNA for the CDR3 is TGTGCCAGCAGCCAAGTAATCGGGGATAGCAATCAGCCCAAGCATTTT.

This clonotype was observed a few times. V and J are TRBV20-1 and TRBJ2-3; TRBD2 might be the D (5 bases). The CDR3 length is 14 residues. Germline loops: CDR1 DFQATT, CDR2 SNEGSKA (reference sequence). Trimming left V 6 bases short and J 0 bases short, with 13 bases between. Here the CDR3 reads CSARGLPSTDTQYF. The CDR3, as DNA: TGCAGTGCCCGAGGACTCCCTAGCACAGATACGCAGTATTTT.

About this clonotype: Possible read error: a much larger clone is one base away. V gene TRBV4-2 combines with J gene TRBJ2-3; D may be TRBD2 (5 bases). This CDR3 is built from 19 residues. Germline values: CDR1 LGHNA, CDR2 YNFKEQ. V was cut by 3 bases and J by 4 bases, with 26 bases left in between. The CDR3 protein is CASSHDLETRRGHADTQYF. CDR3 nucleotides: TGTGCCAGCAGCCATGATCTCGAAACTCGACGGGGTCACGCAGATACGCAGTATTTT.